The rows below give T cell receptor beta chains drawn from one sample of a study of radiotherapy plus CTLA-4 blockade in lung cancer. Sequenced by immunoSEQ multiplex PCR; TCRdb stores in-frame clones only, minus some. The sample holds over 75,000 clones, around 83% seen once. Sequences were derived from peripheral blood, sampled from a patient treated with radiotherapy plus ipilimumab. The receptors derive from a human donor with non-small cell lung cancer who had stable disease on radiotherapy plus ipilimumab. The CDR3 runs from the conserved cysteine through the conserved F or W. D genes are given only for firm matches. Size is stated for part of the rows, as once, few or many counts, or as a class when the clone is expanded.

CDR3 length	V gene	clone size	D gene	J gene	CDR3 DNA	CDR3 protein
12	TRBV9	-	-	TRBJ1-2	TGTGCCAGAGGGGGGCAGATCTATGGCTACACCTTC	CARGGQIYGYTF
14	TRBV4-2	few	-	TRBJ2-2	TGTGCCAGCAGCCAAGACGCGAACACCGGGGAGCTGTTTTTT	CASSQDANTGELFF
11	TRBV30	-	-	TRBJ1-1	TGTGCCTGTCCGGGGAACACTGAAGCTTTCTTT	CACPGNTEAFF
12	TRBV28	-	-	TRBJ2-7	TGTGCCAGCAGTTTAGGGGTGGGCGAGCAGTACTTC	CASSLGVGEQYF
14	TRBV19	-	-	TRBJ2-7	TGTGCTACAAGGGGAGGGACAGGACCCTACGAGCAGTACTTC	CATRGGTGPYEQYF
19	TRBV23-1	-	TRBD2	TRBJ2-1	TGCGCCAGCAGTCAGGGGGAGCGGGGGGGCCTAGGGACTGGGAATGAGCAGTTCTTC	CASSQGERGGLGTGNEQFF
17	TRBV5-4	few	-	TRBJ1-5	TGTGCCAGCAGCTTGGGGGGGGCGGGGGCAAAAGATCAGCCCCAGCATTTT	CASSLGGAGAKDQPQHF
15	TRBV9	-	-	TRBJ2-1	TGTGCCAGCAGCGTAGCTGGGGACGTCTACAATGAGCAGTTCTTC	CASSVAGDVYNEQFF
14	TRBV30	-	TRBD2	TRBJ2-7	TGTGCCTGGAGTTCTCCTAGCGGGAGTAGAGAGCAGTACTTC	CAWSSPSGSREQYF
15	TRBV5-8	-	-	TRBJ2-3	TGTGCCAGCAGCTTGGGAGGGGCGAACACAGATACGCAGTATTTT	CASSLGGANTDTQYF
11	TRBV11-1	-	-	TRBJ2-7	TGTGCCAGCAGCTTCAGTAGAGAGCAGTACTTC	CASSFSREQYF
15	TRBV2	-	-	TRBJ2-2	TGTGCCAGCAGTCCACAGGGGAGGGTCACCGGGGAGCTGTTTTTT	CASSPQGRVTGELFF
14	TRBV7-2	-	-	TRBJ2-5	TGTGCCAGCAGCTTGGGGGGGGGCCCTGAGACCCAGTACTTC	CASSLGGGPETQYF
15	TRBV11-2	-	-	TRBJ1-2	TGTGCCAGCAGCTTGATGCAGTCCTCTAACTATGGCTACACCTTC	CASSLMQSSNYGYTF
14	TRBV28	-	TRBD1	TRBJ1-2	TGTGCCAGCAGTTTGGGGACAGCTAACTATGGCTACACCTTC	CASSLGTANYGYTF
12	TRBV13	-	-	TRBJ1-3	TGTGCCAGCAGCCCACGTGGGAACACCATATATTTT	CASSPRGNTIYF
14	TRBV5-5	-	TRBD1	TRBJ2-5	TGTGCCAGCAGCTTACAGGGGGGAGGCGAGACCCAGTACTTC	CASSLQGGGETQYF
14	TRBV5-8	-	-	TRBJ2-5	TGTGCCAGCAGCTTGGGGATACTTCAAGAGACCCAGTACTTC	CASSLGILQETQYF
13	TRBV5-1	-	-	TRBJ2-1	TGCGCCAGCAGCCGGTTAGAATCGGGAGAGCAGTTCTTC	CASSRLESGEQFF
12	TRBV5-1	-	-	TRBJ1-1	TGCGCCAGCAGCGAACAGGGAGTGGAAGCTTTCTTT	CASSEQGVEAFF
15	TRBV6-6	-	TRBD2	TRBJ2-2	TGTGCCAGCAGTTGGGGGAGGGTTGACACCGGGGAGCTGTTTTTT	CASSWGRVDTGELFF
15	TRBV29-1	-	TRBD1	TRBJ2-2	TGCAGCGTTGGGCCCACAGGGGGGAACACCGGGGAGCTGTTTTTT	CSVGPTGGNTGELFF
14	TRBV7-2	few	TRBD1	TRBJ1-2	TGTGCCAGCAGCTTAGGAAGACAGGGCGGTGGCTACACCTTC	CASSLGRQGGGYTF
16	TRBV11-2	-	-	TRBJ1-2	TGTGCCAGCAGCTTAACAGACGTAAATACTAACTATGGCTACACCTTC	CASSLTDVNTNYGYTF
16	TRBV19	once	TRBD2	TRBJ2-1	TGTGCCAGTAGTACGGACGGGGGGGTAGGCTACAATGAGCAGTTCTTC	CASSTDGGVGYNEQFF
15	TRBV18	-	-	TRBJ1-6	TGTGCCAGCTCACCAAACCAGGGCGATAATTCACCCCTCCACTTT	CASSPNQGDNSPLHF
19	TRBV15	-	-	TRBJ1-1	TGTGCCACCAGCAGAGATCCCCGCTGGGGGGAGGGAATGAACACTGAAGCTTTCTTT	CATSRDPRWGEGMNTEAFF
15	TRBV6-5	few	TRBD1	TRBJ1-4	TGTGCCAGCAGTCACACAGGGGTGAGAAATGAAAAACTGTTTTTT	CASSHTGVRNEKLFF
15	TRBV5-1	once	-	TRBJ1-2	TGCGCCAGCAGCCCTTACCGACGGACCAGCTATGGCTACACCTTC	CASSPYRRTSYGYTF
12	TRBV5-1	once	-	TRBJ2-2	TGCGCCAGCAGTGAGTCCGTTGGGGAGCTGTTTTTT	CASSESVGELFF
13	TRBV6-1	-	-	TRBJ2-7	TGTGCCAGCATTGGCGGGATCTCCTACGAGCAGTACTTC	CASIGGISYEQYF
15	TRBV7-9	-	TRBD1	TRBJ1-1	TGTGCCAGCAGCTTCAGGGGGGCCATGAACACTGAAGCTTTCTTT	CASSFRGAMNTEAFF
19	TRBV9	-	-	TRBJ2-7	TGTGCCAGCAGCGCTGAACGAACCCCTCAGGTGTCAGGGCGGTACGAGCAGTACTTC	CASSAERTPQVSGRYEQYF
18	TRBV9	once	-	TRBJ2-1	TGTGCCAGCAGCCCCCAGGAAGCTCTAGCAATCTCCTACAATGAGCAGTTCTTC	CASSPQEALAISYNEQFF
14	TRBV27	few	-	TRBJ2-7	TGTGCCAGCAGTTTTTCGGGGTTTCCAGCCGAGCAGTACTTC	CASSFSGFPAEQYF
12	TRBV5-1	-	TRBD2	TRBJ2-7	TGCGCCAGCACTGGGGGGGTCTACGAGCAGTACTTC	CASTGGVYEQYF
14	TRBV5-6	-	-	TRBJ1-6	TGTGCCAGCAGTCGGTTGGGAATTAATTCACCCCTCCACTTT	CASSRLGINSPLHF
15	TRBV28	-	TRBD1	TRBJ2-7	TGTGCCAGCAGTTTAGGCCAGGGGGCTTTTTACGAGCAGTACTTC	CASSLGQGAFYEQYF
15	TRBV30	-	TRBD2	TRBJ2-1	TGTGCCTGGACCTACCGACTAGCGGGTAACAATGAGCAGTTCTTC	CAWTYRLAGNNEQFF
14	TRBV6-6	few	TRBD1	TRBJ1-2	TGTGCCAGCAGTCCGGGACAGGCCACCTATGGCTACACCTTC	CASSPGQATYGYTF
12	TRBV11-2	-	-	TRBJ1-5	TGTGCCAGCAGCTTCCTTGAACAGCCCCAGCATTTT	CASSFLEQPQHF
16	TRBV7-3	once	TRBD2	TRBJ2-3	TGTGCCAGCAGTGGCCATAGCGGGGGTTCCCCAGATACGCAGTATTTT	CASSGHSGGSPDTQYF
15	TRBV6-1	few	-	TRBJ2-3	TGTGCCAGCAGTTTCGGAGCTATTAGCACAGATACGCAGTATTTT	CASSFGAISTDTQYF
13	TRBV11-3	-	-	TRBJ2-3	TGTGCCAGCAGCTTGGAGGACACAGATACGCAGTATTTT	CASSLEDTDTQYF
17	TRBV9	-	-	TRBJ2-2	TGTGCCAGCAGCGGGGGTAGGTGGCCGACGAACACCGGGGAGCTGTTTTTT	CASSGGRWPTNTGELFF
15	TRBV9	-	-	TRBJ2-1	TGTGCCAGCAGCGCGGGACCCGACGGAAACAATGAGCAGTTCTTC	CASSAGPDGNNEQFF
14	TRBV5-5	-	-	TRBJ2-7	TGTGCCAGCAGCCCACTAGGGGGGGGAGCCGAGCAGTACTTC	CASSPLGGGAEQYF
13	TRBV6-6	-	TRBD1	TRBJ1-5	TGTGCCAGCAGGGGACAGAAGGATCAGCCCCAGCATTTT	CASRGQKDQPQHF
14	TRBV9	few	-	TRBJ2-1	TGTGCCAGCAGCGTAGCCTGGGTAGGCGATGAGCAGTTCTTC	CASSVAWVGDEQFF
14	TRBV7-2	-	-	TRBJ1-2	TGTGCCAGCAGCTTTCCGGCGGGACACTATGGCTACACCTTC	CASSFPAGHYGYTF
14	TRBV28	-	TRBD1	TRBJ2-7	TGTGCCAGCAGTTTCCGGGACAGGAAGGGTGAGCAGTACTTC	CASSFRDRKGEQYF
14	TRBV28	-	-	TRBJ1-2	TGTGCCAGCTCCCGGGGGGGTTCTAACTATGGCTACACCTTC	CASSRGGSNYGYTF